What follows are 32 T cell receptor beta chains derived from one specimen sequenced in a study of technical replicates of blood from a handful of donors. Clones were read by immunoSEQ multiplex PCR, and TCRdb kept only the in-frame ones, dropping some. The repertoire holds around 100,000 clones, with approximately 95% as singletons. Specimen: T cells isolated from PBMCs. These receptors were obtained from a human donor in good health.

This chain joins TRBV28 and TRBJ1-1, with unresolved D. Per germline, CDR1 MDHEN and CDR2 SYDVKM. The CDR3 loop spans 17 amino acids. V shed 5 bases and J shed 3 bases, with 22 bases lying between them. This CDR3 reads CASSPLDPWGVYTEAFF. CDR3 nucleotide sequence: TGTGCCAGCAGTCCTTTGGACCCGTGGGGAGTTTACACTGAAGCTTTCTTT.

The CDR3 DNA sequence: TGTGCCAGTAGTGGGGCAGGGTATGAGCAGTTCTTC. It translates to CASSGAGYEQFF. This rearrangement joins TRBV19 to TRBJ2-1; TRBD1 is a possible D gene (5 bases). Trimming pared 5 bases from V and 8 bases from J, leaving 10 bases between. Germline V gene lookup returns CDR1 LNHDA and CDR2 SQIVND (reference sequence). The CDR3 is 12 amino acids. The entire variable domain, with the rest obtained from reference TRBV19 and TRBJ2-1, is as follows: DGGITQSPKYLFRKEGQNVTLSCEQNLNHDAMYWYRQDPGQGLRLIYYSQIVNDFQKGDIAEGYSVSREKKESFPLTVTSAQKNPTAFYLCASSGAGYEQFFGPGTRLTVL.

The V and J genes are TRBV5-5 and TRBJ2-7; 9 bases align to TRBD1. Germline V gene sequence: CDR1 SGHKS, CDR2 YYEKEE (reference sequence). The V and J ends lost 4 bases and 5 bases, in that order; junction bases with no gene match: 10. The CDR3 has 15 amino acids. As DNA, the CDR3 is TGTGCCAGCAGCGCCTTCGCCGGGACAGGGAACGAGCAGTACTTC. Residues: CASSAFAGTGNEQYF.

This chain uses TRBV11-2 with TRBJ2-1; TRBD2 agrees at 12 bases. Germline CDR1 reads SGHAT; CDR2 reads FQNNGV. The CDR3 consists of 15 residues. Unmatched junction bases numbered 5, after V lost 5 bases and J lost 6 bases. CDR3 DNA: TGTGCCAGCAGCGAGACTAGCGGGGGAGGCAATGAGCAGTTCTTC. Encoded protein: CASSETSGGGNEQFF.

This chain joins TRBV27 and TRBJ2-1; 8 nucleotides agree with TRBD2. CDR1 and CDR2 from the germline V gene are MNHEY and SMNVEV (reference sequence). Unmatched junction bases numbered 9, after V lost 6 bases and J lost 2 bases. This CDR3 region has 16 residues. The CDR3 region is CASSGGGAGAYNEQFF. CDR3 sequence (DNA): TGTGCCAGCAGCGGAGGGGGAGCGGGAGCCTACAATGAGCAGTTCTTC.

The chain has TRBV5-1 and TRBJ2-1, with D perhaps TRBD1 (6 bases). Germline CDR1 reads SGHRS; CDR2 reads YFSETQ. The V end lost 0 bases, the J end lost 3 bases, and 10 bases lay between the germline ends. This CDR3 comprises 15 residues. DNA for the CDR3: TGCGCCAGCAGCTTGGCGCAGGGGTACTACAATGAGCAGTTCTTC. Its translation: CASSLAQGYYNEQFF.

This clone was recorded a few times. The CDR3 sequence is CAIAIQDYGYTF. CDR3 bases: TGTGCCATCGCCATACAGGACTATGGCTACACCTTC. V usage is TRBV10-3 and J usage is TRBJ1-2; TRBD1 might be the D (5 bases). Germline V gene sequence: CDR1 ENHRY, CDR2 SYGVKD. With 8 bases removed from V and 3 bases from J, the gap between germline ends came to 10 bases. The CDR3 length is 12 residues.

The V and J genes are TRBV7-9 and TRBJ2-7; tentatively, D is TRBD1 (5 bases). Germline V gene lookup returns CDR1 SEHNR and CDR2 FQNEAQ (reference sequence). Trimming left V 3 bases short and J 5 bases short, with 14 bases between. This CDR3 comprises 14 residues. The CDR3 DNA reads TGTGCCAGCAGCTTCACAGGCCCACAGGACGAGCAGTACTTC. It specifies CASSFTGPQDEQYF.

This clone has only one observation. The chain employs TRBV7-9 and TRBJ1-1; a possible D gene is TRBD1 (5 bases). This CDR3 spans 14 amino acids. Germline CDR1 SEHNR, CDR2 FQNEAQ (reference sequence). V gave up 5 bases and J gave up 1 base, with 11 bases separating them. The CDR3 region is CASSPRVSNTEAFF. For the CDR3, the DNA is TGTGCCAGCAGCCCCAGGGTATCGAACACTGAAGCTTTCTTT.

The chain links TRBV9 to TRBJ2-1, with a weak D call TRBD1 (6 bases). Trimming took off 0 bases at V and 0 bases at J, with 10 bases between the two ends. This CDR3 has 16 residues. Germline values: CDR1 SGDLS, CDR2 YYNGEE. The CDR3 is CASSVDQGSSYNEQFF. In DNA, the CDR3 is TGTGCCAGCAGCGTAGATCAGGGGAGCTCCTACAATGAGCAGTTCTTC.

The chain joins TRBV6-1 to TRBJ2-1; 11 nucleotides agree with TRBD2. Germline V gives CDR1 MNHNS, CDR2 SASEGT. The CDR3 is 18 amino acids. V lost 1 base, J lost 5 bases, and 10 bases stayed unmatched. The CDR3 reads CASSEGIGGLAENNEQFF. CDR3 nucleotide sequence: TGTGCCAGCAGTGAAGGGATAGGGGGACTAGCGGAAAACAATGAGCAGTTCTTC.

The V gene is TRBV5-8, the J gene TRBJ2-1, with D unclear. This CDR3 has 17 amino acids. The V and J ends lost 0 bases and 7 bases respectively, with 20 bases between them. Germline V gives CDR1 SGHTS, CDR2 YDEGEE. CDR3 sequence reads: CASSLEFLRKVENEQFF. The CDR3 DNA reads TGTGCCAGCAGCTTGGAATTTTTGCGGAAAGTAGAGAATGAGCAGTTCTTC.

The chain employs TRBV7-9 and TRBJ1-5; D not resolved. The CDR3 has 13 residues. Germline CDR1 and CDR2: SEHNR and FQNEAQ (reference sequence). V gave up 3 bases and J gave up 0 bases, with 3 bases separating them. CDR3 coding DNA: TGTGCCAGCAGCTTTAATAGCAATCAGCCCCAGCATTTT. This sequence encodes CASSFNSNQPQHF.

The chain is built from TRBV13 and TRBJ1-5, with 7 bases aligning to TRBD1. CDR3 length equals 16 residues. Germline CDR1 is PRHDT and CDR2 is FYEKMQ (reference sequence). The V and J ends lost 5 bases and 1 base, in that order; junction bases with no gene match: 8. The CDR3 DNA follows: TGTGCCAGCAGCCAGAGAGGGGGCTTGAGCAATCAGCCCCAGCATTTT. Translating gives CASSQRGGLSNQPQHF.

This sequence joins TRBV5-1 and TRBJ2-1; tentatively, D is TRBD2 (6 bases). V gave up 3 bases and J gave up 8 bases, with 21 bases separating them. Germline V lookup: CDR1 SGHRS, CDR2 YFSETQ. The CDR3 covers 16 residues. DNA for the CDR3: TGCGCCAGCAGCTCTAACCCGCCCCAGTGGGGGGATGAGCAGTTCTTC. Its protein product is CASSSNPPQWGDEQFF.

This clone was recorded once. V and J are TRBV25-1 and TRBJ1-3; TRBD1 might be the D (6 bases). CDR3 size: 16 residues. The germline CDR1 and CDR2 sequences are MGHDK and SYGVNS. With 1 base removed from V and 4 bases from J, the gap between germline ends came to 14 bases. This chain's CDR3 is CASSELGGVRGNTIYF. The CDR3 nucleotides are TGTGCCAGCAGTGAATTAGGGGGGGTTAGAGGAAACACCATATATTTT.

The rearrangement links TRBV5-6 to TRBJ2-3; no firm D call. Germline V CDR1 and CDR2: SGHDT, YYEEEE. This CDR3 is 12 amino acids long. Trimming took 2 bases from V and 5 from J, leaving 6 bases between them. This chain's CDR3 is CASSFEEDTQYF. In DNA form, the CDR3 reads TGTGCCAGCAGCTTTGAGGAAGATACGCAGTATTTT.

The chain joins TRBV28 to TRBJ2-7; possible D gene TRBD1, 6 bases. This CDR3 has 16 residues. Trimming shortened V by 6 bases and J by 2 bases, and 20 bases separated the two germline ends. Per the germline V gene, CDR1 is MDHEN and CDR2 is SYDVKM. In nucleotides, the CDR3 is TGTGCCAGCAGAACACCGGGACAAGGCAAGGCCTACGAGCAGTACTTC. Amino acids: CASRTPGQGKAYEQYF.

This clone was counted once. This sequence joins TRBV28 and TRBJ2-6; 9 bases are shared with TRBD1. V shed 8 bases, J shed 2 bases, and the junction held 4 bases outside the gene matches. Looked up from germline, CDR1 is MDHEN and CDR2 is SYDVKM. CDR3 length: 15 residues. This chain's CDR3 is CASGTGGAGANVLTF. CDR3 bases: TGTGCCAGCGGTACAGGGGGCGCTGGGGCCAACGTCCTGACTTTC.

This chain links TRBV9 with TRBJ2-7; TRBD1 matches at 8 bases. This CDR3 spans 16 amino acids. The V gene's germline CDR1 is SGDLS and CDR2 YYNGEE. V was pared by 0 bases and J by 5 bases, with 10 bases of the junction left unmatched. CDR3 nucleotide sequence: TGTGCCAGCAGCGTAGATTCGGGACAGGTCGTGAACGAGCAGTACTTC. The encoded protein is CASSVDSGQVVNEQYF.

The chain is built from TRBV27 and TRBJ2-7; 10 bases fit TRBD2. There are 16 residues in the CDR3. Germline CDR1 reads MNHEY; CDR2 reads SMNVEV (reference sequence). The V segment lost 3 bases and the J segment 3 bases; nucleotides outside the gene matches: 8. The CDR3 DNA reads TGTGCCAGCAGTTTGTCTCTAGCGGGGGCCATCTACGAGCAGTACTTC. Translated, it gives CASSLSLAGAIYEQYF.

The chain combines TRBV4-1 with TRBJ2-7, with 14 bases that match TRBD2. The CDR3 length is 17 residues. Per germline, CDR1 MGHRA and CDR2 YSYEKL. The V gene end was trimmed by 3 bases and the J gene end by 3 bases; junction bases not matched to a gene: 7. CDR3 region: CASSQVTGTSGSYEQYF. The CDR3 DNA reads TGCGCCAGCAGCCAGGTAACCGGGACTAGCGGGAGCTACGAGCAGTACTTC.

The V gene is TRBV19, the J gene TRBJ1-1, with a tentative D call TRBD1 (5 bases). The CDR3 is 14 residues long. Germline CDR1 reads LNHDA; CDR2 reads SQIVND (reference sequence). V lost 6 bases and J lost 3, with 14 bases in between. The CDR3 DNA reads TGTGCCAGTAGGCAGCCCGGGGGTGACACTGAAGCTTTCTTT. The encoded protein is CASRQPGGDTEAFF.

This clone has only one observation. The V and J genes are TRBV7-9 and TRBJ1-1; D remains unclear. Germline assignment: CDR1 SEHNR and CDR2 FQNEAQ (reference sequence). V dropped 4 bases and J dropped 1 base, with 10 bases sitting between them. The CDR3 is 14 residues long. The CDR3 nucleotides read TGTGCCAGCAGCTCAATGACATCGAACACTGAAGCTTTCTTT. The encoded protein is CASSSMTSNTEAFF.

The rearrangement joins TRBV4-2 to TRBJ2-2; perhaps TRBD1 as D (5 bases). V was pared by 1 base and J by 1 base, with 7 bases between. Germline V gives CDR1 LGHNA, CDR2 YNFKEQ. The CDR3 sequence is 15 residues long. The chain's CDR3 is CASSQVDRNTGELFF. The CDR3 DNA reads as TGTGCCAGCAGCCAAGTTGACAGGAACACCGGGGAGCTGTTTTTT.

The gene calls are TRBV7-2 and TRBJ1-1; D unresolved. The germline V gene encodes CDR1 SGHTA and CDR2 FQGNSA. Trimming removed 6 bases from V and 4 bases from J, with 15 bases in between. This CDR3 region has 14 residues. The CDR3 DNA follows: TGTGCCAGCAGTTTATCCGGTGTGGTCACTGAAGCTTTCTTT. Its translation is CASSLSGVVTEAFF. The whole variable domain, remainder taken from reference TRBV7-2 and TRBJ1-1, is GAGVSQSPSNKVTEKGKDVELRCDPISGHTALYWYRQSLGQGLEFLIYFQGNSAPDKSGLPSDRFSAERTGGSVSTLTIQRTQQEDSAVYLCASSLSGVVTEAFFGQGTRLTVV.

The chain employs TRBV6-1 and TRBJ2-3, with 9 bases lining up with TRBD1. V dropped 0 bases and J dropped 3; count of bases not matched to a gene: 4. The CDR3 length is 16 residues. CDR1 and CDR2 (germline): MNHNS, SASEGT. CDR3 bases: TGTGCCAGCAGTGAAGCGACGGGACAGGGTACAGATACGCAGTATTTT. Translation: CASSEATGQGTDTQYF.

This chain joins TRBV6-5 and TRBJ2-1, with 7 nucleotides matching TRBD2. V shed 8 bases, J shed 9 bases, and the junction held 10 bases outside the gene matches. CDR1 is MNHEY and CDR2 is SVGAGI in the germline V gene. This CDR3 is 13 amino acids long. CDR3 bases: TGTGCCAGCTACCGCGGGAGTCAAAGTGAGCAGTTCTTC. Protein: CASYRGSQSEQFF.

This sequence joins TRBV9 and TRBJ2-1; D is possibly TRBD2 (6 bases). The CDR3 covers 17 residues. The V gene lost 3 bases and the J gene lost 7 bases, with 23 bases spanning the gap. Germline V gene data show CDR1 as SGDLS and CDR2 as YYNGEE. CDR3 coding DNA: TGTGCCAGCAGCGGAGGAGGGTGGTCCACGGCGAGAAATGAGCAGTTCTTC. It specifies CASSGGGWSTARNEQFF.

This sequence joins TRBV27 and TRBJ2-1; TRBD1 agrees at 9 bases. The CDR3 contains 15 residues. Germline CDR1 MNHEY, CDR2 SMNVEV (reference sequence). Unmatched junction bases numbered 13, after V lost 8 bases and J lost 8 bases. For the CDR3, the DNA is TGTGCCAGCGCAGACCGGGACAGGGAGAGGGATGAGCAGTTCTTC. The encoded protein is CASADRDRERDEQFF.

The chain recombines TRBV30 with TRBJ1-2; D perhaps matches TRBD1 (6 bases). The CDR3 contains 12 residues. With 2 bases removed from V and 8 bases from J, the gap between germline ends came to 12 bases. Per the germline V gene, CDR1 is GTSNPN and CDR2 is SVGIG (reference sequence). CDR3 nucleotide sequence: TGTGCCTGGAGTCAGGGGCAGAGGGGCTACACCTTC. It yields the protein CAWSQGQRGYTF.

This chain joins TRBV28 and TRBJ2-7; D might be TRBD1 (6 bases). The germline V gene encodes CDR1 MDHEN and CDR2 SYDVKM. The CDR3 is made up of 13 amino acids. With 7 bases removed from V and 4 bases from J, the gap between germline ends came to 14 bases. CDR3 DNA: TGTGCCAGCACCCAGGGGAATAGGTACGAGCAGTACTTC. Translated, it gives CASTQGNRYEQYF.